This T cell receptor (beta chain) emerged from a study of blood T cell repertoires in COVID-19 (dated by TCRdb to 2018 to 2021). A note on the overall study: Samples covering the acute and convalescent phases of COVID-19 were provided by collaborators in the United States, Italy and Spain. Where HLA class I and class II types were available, the types were taken from metadata supplied by the sample provider, not from assay-based typing. The prospective study material was composed of cDNA or gDNA derived from T cells, B-cell-depleted T cells, or PBMCs. The repertoires were made available in a free public database intended to serve as a resource for research on the immune response to SARS-CoV-2. Samples came from the ongoing ImmuneRACE study (first 160 participants) plus 1,254 subjects from 6 global collaborators. Sample metadata almost always included a de-identified subject ID, COVID-19 status, age in years and sex. Subjects who had been exposed to COVID-19, were actively infected with it, or had recovered from it provided the deeply sampled blood TCRbeta repertoires that made up the dataset. The paper as a whole reports these results and caveats: How much clinical and demographic metadata was included differed by source and by participant, and the metadata was provided uncurated.

Concerning this clone: It lacks a known antigen. No much larger clone exists at a distance of one base, and base qualities are not known.

The immunoSEQ Assay, a bias-controlled multiplex PCR, was used to amplify TCRbeta CDR3 regions from genomic DNA. On the study's bioinformatics: The number of nucleated cells in each sample was estimated from the amplification of reference gene primers within the assay. To quantify the absolute abundance of each unique TCRbeta CDR3 rearrangement, sequence reads were collapsed and filtered. For each sample, productive Simpson clonality was calculated as the square root of Simpson's diversity index over productive rearrangements. Entries here come from immuneACCESS through TCRdb and include only in-frame sequences with V and J called. Some clones fail to appear in such tables; in the studies checked, an unresolved V gene covers under half of the shortfall, and the cause of the remainder is unknown. V, J and clone size derive from that table, while D and trimming were established from the DNA sequence. This sample holds about 260,000 clones; around 87% were observed only once. Of the sample, 2.3% falls within the top ten clones.

Collaborating institutions collected whole blood in K2EDTA tubes following their own protocols. For TCRbeta analysis, collaborators shipped samples in one of three forms: frozen whole blood, isolated PBMCs, or DNA extracted from either of those sample types. At the junction V is shortened by 5 bases and J by 3 bases, with 26 bases in between. Including the terminal cysteine and phenylalanine, the CDR3 comprises 18 residues. Solely the CDR3 DNA is kept, with 54 bases framed from the first base. Based on the germline V gene (reference sequence), the CDR1 and CDR2 sequences are SEHNR and FQNEAQ. The receptor was isolated from a woman between 50 and 59 years old with acute or convalescent COVID-19. The chain links TRBV7-9 with TRBJ2-7; 5 matching bases give a weak D call of TRBD1. What was sequenced was peripheral blood. In nucleotides, the sequence is TGTGCCAGCAGCCGTCGTCCAGGGCTTGCCCGCTCCTTCTACGAGCAGTACTTC. This sequence encodes CASSRRPGLARSFYEQYF.